Listed here are 30 T cell receptor beta chains from one sample, sequenced in a study of T cells in Graves' hyperthyroidism and ophthalmopathy. What was amplified from RNA transcripts were TCR beta CDR3 regions. Initially, a first-round RT-PCR of the TCR CDR3 employed the HTBI primer set. Each CDR3 protein gets one entry after TCRdb re-called the multiplex PCR reads with MiXCR. Counted here are approximately 510,000 distinct CDR3 sequences, roughly 20% occurring once; the ten biggest clones make up less than 30%. Sequencing was done on a sample of blood. These receptors were collected from a man aged 18-30 years with Graves' hyperthyroidism.

In this sample, this clonotype turned up a few times. The genes are TRBV11-2 and TRBJ2-5; TRBD1 aligns across 8 bases. The CDR3 contains 15 residues. Germline trimming cut 5 bases from V and 3 bases from J; bases unmatched to any gene: 8. Per germline, CDR1 SGHAT and CDR2 FQNNGV. In DNA form, the CDR3 reads TGTGCCAGCAGCCGAAGGGCAGGGGGCGAAGAGACCCAGTACTTC. This encodes CASSRRAGGEETQYF.

This clonotype was seen repeatedly, ten times or more. V and J are TRBV6-2 or TRBV6-3 and TRBJ2-5; D uncertain. The CDR3 is made up of 14 amino acids. CDR1 MNHEY and CDR2 SVGEGT come from the germline V gene. V lost 2 bases to trimming and J lost 2 bases, with 9 bases between them. The CDR3 sequence: CASSYNTHQETQYF. The CDR3 DNA is TGTGCCAGCAGTTACAACACCCATCAAGAGACCCAGTACTTC.

Notes on this clonotype: A much larger clone lies a single base off, so this may be a read error. No conserved phenylalanine or tryptophan is present at the end of the CDR3, so a read error is the likely explanation. The chain recombines TRBV25-1 with TRBJ2-2; D is perhaps TRBD1 (6 bases). The germline V and J ends were trimmed by 2 bases and 3 bases, with 10 bases remaining between them. CDR1 is MGHDK, CDR2 SYGVNS, per germline. The CDR3 is 15 amino acids. The CDR3 sequence: CASSEDTGYTGELFL. For the CDR3, the DNA is TGTGCCAGCAGTGAAGATACAGGGTACACCGGGGAGCTGTTTTTG.

The V and J genes are TRBV5-1 and TRBJ2-5, with no clear D. Germline V lookup: CDR1 SGHRS, CDR2 YFSETQ. CDR3 length: 15 residues. With 6 bases removed from V and 0 bases from J, the gap between germline ends came to 15 bases. In DNA, the CDR3 is TGCGCCAGCAATTCCCAGCGTACCCACCAAGAGACCCAGTACTTC. It translates to CASNSQRTHQETQYF.

This clonotype was counted at least ten times. V usage is TRBV20-1 and J usage is TRBJ1-5; D is uncertain. Trimming removed 5 bases at V and 1 base at J, with 9 bases between. CDR3 length: 13 residues. The germline V gene has CDR1 DFQATT and CDR2 SNEGSKA (reference sequence). DNA for the CDR3: TGCAGTGCTCGGGCCGCCAGCAATCAGCCCCAGCATTTT. This encodes CSARAASNQPQHF.

V is TRBV12-3 or TRBV12-4 and J is TRBJ1-6, with D possibly TRBD1 on 5 matching bases. This CDR3 has 13 residues. V was pared by 10 bases and J by 6 bases, with 13 bases between. CDR3 DNA sequence: TGTGCCACCCGAGGGGAGAGTAATTCACCCCTCCACTTT. It specifies CATRGESNSPLHF.

This clonotype occurred many times. The CDR3 bases are TGTGCCAGCAGCGGCGGGACAGACTATCAGCCCCAGCATTTT. This translates into CASSGGTDYQPQHF. The J gene is TRBJ1-5, the V gene TRBV9, with 7 nucleotides matching TRBD1. CDR3 length: 14 residues. The V segment lost 3 bases and the J segment 5 bases; nucleotides outside the gene matches: 5. Germline V gives CDR1 SGDLS, CDR2 YYNGEE.

The table lists this clonotype with many counts. V is TRBV28 and J is TRBJ1-2; D unclear. V lost 4 bases to trimming and J lost 4 bases, with 19 bases between them. CDR1 and CDR2 from the germline V gene are MDHEN and SYDVKM. This CDR3 contains 16 residues. The CDR3: CASSSYLIRSSYGYTF. CDR3 in DNA: TGTGCCAGCAGTTCCTACCTGATCCGGTCGAGCTATGGCTACACCTTC.

This clonotype appeared many times. This chain links TRBV12-3 or TRBV12-4 with TRBJ2-6; D call uncertain. This CDR3 is built from 12 residues. The V gene lost 5 bases and the J gene lost 3 bases, with 2 bases spanning the gap. CDR3 amino acids: CASSLGANVLTF. The CDR3 DNA follows: TGTGCCAGCAGTCTTGGGGCCAACGTCCTGACTTTC.

This clonotype has just a few counts. A much larger clone sits a single nucleotide away, making a read error possible. V gene TRBV11-1 combines with J gene TRBJ1-1; the D gene is possibly TRBD1 (6 bases). The germline V gene encodes CDR1 SGHAT and CDR2 FQDESV (reference sequence). The CDR3 runs 16 residues. CDR3 amino acids: CASSLLGHRENTEACF. CDR3 in DNA: TGTGCCAGCAGCTTATTGGGACACCGAGAGAACACTGAAGCTTGCTTT. Looking up the rest from reference TRBV11-1 and TRBJ1-1 gives the full variable domain: EAEVAQSPRYKITEKSQAVAFWCDPISGHATLYWYRQILGQGPELLVQFQDESVVDDSQLPKDRFSAERLKGVDSTLKIQPAELGDSAMYLCASSLLGHRENTEACFGQGTRLTVV.

This clonotype was seen ten or more times. V usage is TRBV29-1 and J usage is TRBJ2-6; D not resolved. The CDR3 covers 16 residues. V lost 4 bases and J lost 0, with 13 bases in between. Looked up from germline, CDR1 is SQVTM and CDR2 is ANQGSEA. The CDR3 loop is CSVVGPGLSGANVLTF. The CDR3, as DNA: TGCAGCGTTGTGGGCCCTGGGCTCTCTGGGGCCAACGTCCTGACTTTC.

The rearrangement links TRBV12-3 or TRBV12-4 to TRBJ1-1; 8 bases align to TRBD1. J gave up 5 bases and V 7 bases, and 9 bases lay outside the gene matches. The CDR3 spans 14 residues. This chain's CDR3 is CASNVDREGTEAFF. CDR3 sequence (DNA): TGTGCCAGCAACGTGGACAGGGAGGGGACTGAAGCTTTCTTT.

The table lists this clonotype with many counts. The chain carries TRBV6-1 and TRBJ1-5, with D unclear. The germline V gene has CDR1 MNHNS and CDR2 SASEGT. This CDR3 region has 14 residues. The ends were cut back, 5 bases at V and 7 bases at J, with 15 bases in the middle. CDR3 loop: CASSPRAPNQPQHF. CDR3 DNA sequence: TGTGCCAGCAGTCCCCGGGCCCCCAACCAGCCCCAGCATTTT.

The chain is built from TRBV6-1 and TRBJ2-2; D not resolved. The CDR3 has 14 amino acids. In germline, CDR1 is MNHNS, CDR2 SASEGT. V shed 8 bases and J shed 6 bases, with 16 bases lying between them. CDR3 DNA: TGTGCCAGCTGCCGAGCAGGATCGGCCGGGGAGCTGTTTTTT. Encoded protein: CASCRAGSAGELFF.

This clonotype was seen ten or more times. The chain carries TRBV12-3 or TRBV12-4 and TRBJ2-5; D possibly matches TRBD1 or TRBD2 (5 bases each). Trimming took 2 bases from V and 4 from J, leaving 8 bases between them. The CDR3 has 13 amino acids. As DNA, the CDR3 is TGTGCCAGCAGTTTAATTGGGGGAGAGACCCAGTACTTC. Translated, it gives CASSLIGGETQYF.

This clonotype was counted at least ten times. V usage is TRBV7-8 and J usage is TRBJ1-1; 8 bases are a match to TRBD1. Germline V CDR1 and CDR2: SGHVS, FQNEAQ. The CDR3 spans 14 residues. After removal of 5 bases from V and 4 bases from J, the junction contained 6 bases not matched to a gene. The DNA for the CDR3 is TGTGCCAGCAGCCGGGACAGGTTCGCCACTGAAGCTTTCTTT. Translating gives CASSRDRFATEAFF.

This clonotype was counted ten times or more. This chain joins TRBV7-9 and TRBJ2-2; D gene ambiguous. V lost 5 bases and J lost 4, with 14 bases in between. The CDR3 has 15 residues. Germline CDR1 and CDR2: SEHNR and FQNEAQ (reference sequence). The chain's CDR3 is CASSLGLPATGELFF. CDR3 in DNA: TGTGCCAGCAGCCTGGGCCTCCCGGCCACCGGGGAGCTGTTTTTT.

This clonotype was seen a handful of times. V usage is TRBV25-1 and J usage is TRBJ1-6, with TRBD1 matching over 9 bases. V was clipped by 8 bases and J by 7 bases; unmatched bases: 9. The CDR3 consists of 15 residues. The germline V gene encodes CDR1 MGHDK and CDR2 SYGVNS. Here the CDR3 reads CASGSPGTGNSPLHF. CDR3 DNA: TGTGCCAGCGGATCACCCGGGACAGGGAATTCACCCCTCCACTTT.

The V call is TRBV28, the J call TRBJ2-7, with 8 bases aligning to TRBD2. This CDR3 is 15 amino acids long. Trimming removed 5 bases from V and 2 bases from J; junction bases left unmatched: 8. Germline V gives CDR1 MDHEN, CDR2 SYDVKM. CDR3 sequence: CASSPPLADAYEQYF. CDR3 DNA sequence: TGTGCCAGCAGTCCACCACTAGCGGACGCCTACGAGCAGTACTTC.

The rearrangement joins TRBV5-1 to TRBJ2-7; TRBD1 might be the D (6 bases). Germline V gene sequence: CDR1 SGHRS, CDR2 YFSETQ. The ends were cut back, 0 bases at V and 1 base at J, with 11 bases in the middle. This CDR3 region has 15 residues. The chain's CDR3 is CASSLEQGQSYEQYF. CDR3 DNA sequence: TGCGCCAGCAGCTTGGAACAGGGCCAATCCTACGAGCAGTACTTC.

This clonotype occurred many times. J is TRBJ1-5 and V is TRBV6-9, with TRBD1 as a possible D gene (5 bases). V was cut by 3 bases and J by 5 bases, with 14 bases left in between. Germline V CDR1 and CDR2: MNHGY, SVAAGI. The CDR3 consists of 15 residues. CDR3 in DNA: TGTGCCAGCAGTTACGACAGTGTCGATCATCAGCCCCAGCATTTT. Translating it yields CASSYDSVDHQPQHF.

Ten or more counts support this clonotype. The J gene is TRBJ2-7, the V gene TRBV20-1, with D perhaps matching TRBD1 (5 bases). CDR1 DFQATT and CDR2 SNEGSKA come from the germline V gene (reference sequence). Trimming left V 6 bases short and J 1 base short, with 16 bases between. This CDR3 has 14 residues. In DNA, the CDR3 is TGCAGTGCGCTCGACAGTTTATCTTCCTACGAGCAGTACTTC. Its protein is CSALDSLSSYEQYF.

This clonotype was seen many times. The CDR3 coding sequence is TGTGCCAGCAGTTCCTCATTGGACAGGGAACTTTTTCGACCGAATAGCAATCAGCCCCAGCATTTT. Translation: CASSSSLDRELFRPNSNQPQHF. This sequence joins TRBV6-2 or TRBV6-3 and TRBJ1-5, with 8 bases lining up with TRBD1. This CDR3 region has 22 residues. Germline CDR1 is MNHEY and CDR2 is SVGEGT. J lost 0 bases, V lost 4 bases, and 23 bases had no gene match.

The rearrangement links TRBV6-5 to TRBJ1-1; D not resolved. Trimming cost V 0 bases and J 4 bases, with 15 bases left between them. Germline values: CDR1 MNHEY, CDR2 SVGAGI. This CDR3 spans 16 amino acids. For the CDR3, the DNA is TGTGCCAGCAGTTACTCGGTGGGGTTTTGGCCCACTGAAGCTTTCTTT. It is translated as CASSYSVGFWPTEAFF.

Comment on this clonotype: In this CDR3 the conserved last residue, phenylalanine or tryptophan, is missing, so a read error is likely. V gene TRBV12-3 or TRBV12-4 combines with J gene TRBJ2-7; D is unclear. The CDR3 totals 16 residues. V was clipped by 2 bases and J by 3 bases, with 17 bases between them. CDR3 coding DNA: TGTGCCAGCAGTTTATCCGGACCAAGCCAGTACTACGAGCAGTACCTC. It translates to CASSLSGPSQYYEQYL.

This sequence joins TRBV6-2 or TRBV6-3 and TRBJ2-7; weak D call: TRBD1 (6 bases). Germline CDR1 MNHEY, CDR2 SVGEGT. The V end was cut by 6 bases, the J end by 2 bases, with 11 bases between. This CDR3 is built from 13 residues. The CDR3 coding sequence is TGTGCCAGCAGATCGACAGGTCCCTACGAGCAGTACTTC. Its protein is CASRSTGPYEQYF.

This clonotype was recorded at least ten times. The chain recombines TRBV6-5 with TRBJ2-5; D not resolved. Trimming pared 7 bases from V and 1 base from J, leaving 16 bases between. In germline, CDR1 is MNHEY, CDR2 SVGAGI. This CDR3 is built from 15 residues. The CDR3 loop is CASNFAAQSQETQYF. The CDR3 nucleotides are TGTGCCAGCAATTTTGCCGCGCAGTCCCAAGAGACCCAGTACTTC.

V and J are TRBV7-2 and TRBJ1-1; weak D call: TRBD1 (5 bases). The V end lost 7 bases, the J end lost 0 bases, and 33 bases lay between the germline ends. The CDR3 has 21 amino acids. CDR1 is SGHTA and CDR2 is FQGNSA in the germline V gene. The CDR3 sequence: CASINSRFWVHRPFMNTEAFF. CDR3 in DNA: TGTGCCAGCATCAATAGTCGATTTTGGGTACACAGGCCCTTCATGAACACTGAAGCTTTCTTT. The complete variable domain, with remaining parts taken from reference TRBV7-2 and TRBJ1-1, reads GAGVSQSPSNKVTEKGKDVELRCDPISGHTALYWYRQSLGQGLEFLIYFQGNSAPDKSGLPSDRFSAERTGGSVSTLTIQRTQQEDSAVYLCASINSRFWVHRPFMNTEAFFGQGTRLTVV.

This clonotype came up many times. CDR3 coding DNA: TGTGCCAGCAGTTTTACAGGGCCCAATCAGCCCCAGCATTTT. It translates to CASSFTGPNQPQHF. The J gene is TRBJ1-5, the V gene TRBV28, with a tentative D call TRBD1 (6 bases). Per the germline V gene, CDR1 is MDHEN and CDR2 is SYDVKM. The CDR3 is made up of 14 amino acids. With 3 bases removed from V and 3 bases from J, the gap between germline ends came to 9 bases.

This clonotype was detected ten times or more. The rearrangement uses TRBV27 and TRBJ1-1, with TRBD1 matching over 8 bases. Germline V gives CDR1 MNHEY, CDR2 SMNVEV (reference sequence). The CDR3 runs to 15 residues. The V and J ends lost 6 bases and 1 base, in that order; junction bases with no gene match: 7. The CDR3: CASRPYQGANTEAFF. CDR3 bases: TGTGCCAGCAGGCCCTATCAGGGGGCGAACACTGAAGCTTTCTTT.